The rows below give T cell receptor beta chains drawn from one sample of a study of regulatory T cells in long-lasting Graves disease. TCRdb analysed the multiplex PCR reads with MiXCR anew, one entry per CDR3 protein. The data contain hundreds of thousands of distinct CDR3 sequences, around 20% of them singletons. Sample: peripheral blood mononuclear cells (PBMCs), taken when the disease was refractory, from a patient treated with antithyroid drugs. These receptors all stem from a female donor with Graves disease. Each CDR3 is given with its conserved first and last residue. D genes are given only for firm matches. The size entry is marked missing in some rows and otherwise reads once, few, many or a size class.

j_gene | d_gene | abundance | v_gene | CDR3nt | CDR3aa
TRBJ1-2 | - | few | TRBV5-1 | TGCGCCAGCAGCTTCGCCGGGGTGACGAACTATGGCTACACCTTC | CASSFAGVTNYGYTF
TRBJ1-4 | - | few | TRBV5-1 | TGCGCCAGCAGCTTGGATGGGGCTAATGAAAAACTGTTTTTT | CASSLDGANEKLFF
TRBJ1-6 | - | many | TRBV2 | TGTGCCAGCAGCCTCAGGGAGGGCAACTCACCCCTCCACTTT | CASSLREGNSPLHF
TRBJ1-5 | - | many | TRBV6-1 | TGTGCCAGCAGTGAATCAATGCAGGGGCAGCCCCAGCATTTT | CASSESMQGQPQHF
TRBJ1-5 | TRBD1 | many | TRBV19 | TGTGCCAGTAGCCACAACAGGGGGCGAAGCAATCAGCCCCAGCATTTT | CASSHNRGRSNQPQHF
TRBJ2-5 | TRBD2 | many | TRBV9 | TGTGCCAGCAGCAAGGGACTAGCGGGAGAAGAGACCCAGTACTTC | CASSKGLAGEETQYF
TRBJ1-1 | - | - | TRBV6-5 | TGTGCCAGCAGTTACCGAGAGAGTCTGGGCACTGAAGCTTTCTTT | CASSYRESLGTEAFF
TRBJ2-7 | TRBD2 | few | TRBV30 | TGTGCCTGGAGTGCCATTAGCGGGAGTTACGAGCAGTACTTC | CAWSAISGSYEQYF
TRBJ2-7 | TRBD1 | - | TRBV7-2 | TGTGCCAGCAGCTTATGGGACAGGGACTCCTACGAGCGGTACTTC | CASSLWDRDSYERYF
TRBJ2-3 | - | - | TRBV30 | TGTGCCTGGAGTGCCGGGGCCCTCACAGATACGCAGTATTTT | CAWSAGALTDTQYF
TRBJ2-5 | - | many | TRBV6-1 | TGTGCCAGCAGAAAACTAACTGGACGGTACCAAGAGACCCAGTACTTC | CASRKLTGRYQETQYF
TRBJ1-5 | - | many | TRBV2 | TGTGCCAGCAGTGCTGCTGATTTCAGTGGACGTCAGCCCCAGCATTTT | CASSAADFSGRQPQHF
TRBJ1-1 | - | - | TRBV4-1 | TGCGCCAGCAGCCAAGATCGGGACGGGGCAGCTTTCTTT | CASSQDRDGAAFF
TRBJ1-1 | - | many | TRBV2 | TGTGCCAGCAGTGTAGGTAATGAAGCTTTCTTT | CASSVGNEAFF
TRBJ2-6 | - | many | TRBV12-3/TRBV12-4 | TGTGCCAGCAGTAACCAAGCTTTCTCTGGGGCCAACGTCCTGACTTTC | CASSNQAFSGANVLTF
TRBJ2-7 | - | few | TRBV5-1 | TGCGCCAGCAGCTTCGAAGACAGGACCTACGAGCAGTACTTC | CASSFEDRTYEQYF
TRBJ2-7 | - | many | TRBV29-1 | TGCAGCGTAGAGCTAGGGACTTCCTACGAGCAGTACTTC | CSVELGTSYEQYF
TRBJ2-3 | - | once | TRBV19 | TGTGCCAGCGGGGATAGTTCGGATACGCAGTATTTT | CASGDSSDTQYF
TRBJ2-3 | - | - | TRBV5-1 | TGCGCCAGCAGCTTGTTTGCCCCCACAGATACGCAGTATTTT | CASSLFAPTDTQYF
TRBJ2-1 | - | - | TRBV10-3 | TGTGCCATCAGTGAGTCGGGACATCCTTACAATGAGCAGTTCTTC | CAISESGHPYNEQFF
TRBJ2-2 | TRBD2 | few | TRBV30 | TGTGCCTGGAGTGTTCGGACTAGCGGGAGGGCCGGGGAGCTGTTTTTT | CAWSVRTSGRAGELFF
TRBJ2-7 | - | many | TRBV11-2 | TGTGCCAGCAGCTTAAGGCTCGACAGAAACTACGAGCAGTACTTC | CASSLRLDRNYEQYF
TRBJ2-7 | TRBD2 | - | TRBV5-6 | TGTGCCAGCAGCCACACGACTAGCGGAACCTACGAGCAGTACTTC | CASSHTTSGTYEQYF
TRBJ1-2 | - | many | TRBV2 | TGTGCCAGCAATCGGGGGGCGTTATATGGCTACACCTTC | CASNRGALYGYTF
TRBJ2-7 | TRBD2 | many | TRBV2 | TGTGCCAGCACCGGCGGGAGAATAAGCGAGCAGTACTTC | CASTGGRISEQYF
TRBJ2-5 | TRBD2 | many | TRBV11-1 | TGTGCCAGCAGCCCCTTGACTAGCGCTGAGACCCAGTACTTC | CASSPLTSAETQYF
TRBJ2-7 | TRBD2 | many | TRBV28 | TGTGCCAGCACCTCCCTTGGTAGCGGGAGTAGATACGAGCAGTACTTC | CASTSLGSGSRYEQYF
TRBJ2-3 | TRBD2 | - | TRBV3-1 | TGTGCCAGCAGCCCGGGACTAGCGGGTGGAGATACGCAGTATTTT | CASSPGLAGGDTQYF
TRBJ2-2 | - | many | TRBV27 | TGTGCCAGCAGCTTGACGAACACCGGGGAGCTGTTTTTT | CASSLTNTGELFF
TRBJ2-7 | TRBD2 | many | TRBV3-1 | TGTGCCAGCAGCCAAGATTGGCCTAGCGGGAATGACTACGAGCAGTACTTC | CASSQDWPSGNDYEQYF
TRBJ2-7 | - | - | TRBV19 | TGTGCCAGTACTCCGGGCCCCGGGGCCGGGCAGTACTTC | CASTPGPGAGQYF
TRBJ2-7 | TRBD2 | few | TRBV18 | TGTGCCAGCTCCGGGACTAGCGGGACCCCCGAGCAGTACTTC | CASSGTSGTPEQYF
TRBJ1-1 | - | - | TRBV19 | TGTGCCAGTAAAAGGAACTTGAACACTGAAGCTTTCTTT | CASKRNLNTEAFF
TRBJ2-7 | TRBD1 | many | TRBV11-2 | TGTGCCAGCAGAAAGCCGGGACAGCTCTCCTACGAGCAGTACTTC | CASRKPGQLSYEQYF